This TCR beta chain was captured by sequencing in a study of cytomegalovirus exposure and HLA in healthy donors. Germline V CDR1 and CDR2: SGHDT, YYEEEE. J lost 1 base, V lost 4 bases, and 4 bases had no gene match. This CDR3 spans 14 amino acids. Findings and limits, study-wide: Roughly even sequencing depth across donors was the assumption behind the presence/absence analyses. What TCR beta sequences reportedly achieved was accurate prediction of HLA-A and HLA-B alleles in most subjects. Rarity characterized most TCR sequences, yet some public TCRs appeared in many donors.

The study ran its PCR with 60 Vbeta and 13 Jbeta primers. Libraries were prepared by immunoSEQ multiplex PCR; TCRdb keeps only in-frame clonotypes and omits some of them. Of around 170,000 clones listed, around 80% are singletons. For this clone: Its antigen is undetermined.

The TCR sequence derives from a girl aged 5-17 years in good health and CMV-seropositive. Sequenced material: PBMCs. The chain employs TRBV5-6 and TRBJ2-7; 8 bases are a match to TRBD2. The CDR3 DNA reads TGTGCCAGCAGCGCCGGACTAGCTTCCTACGAGCAGTACTTC. Translating gives CASSAGLASYEQYF. Combining the CDR3 with reference TRBV5-6 and TRBJ2-7 gives the whole variable domain DAGVTQSPTHLIKTRGQQVTLRCSPKSGHDTVSWYQQALGQGPQFIFQYYEEEERQRGNFPDRFSGHQFPNYSSELNVNALLLGDSALYLCASSAGLASYEQYFGPGTRLTVT.